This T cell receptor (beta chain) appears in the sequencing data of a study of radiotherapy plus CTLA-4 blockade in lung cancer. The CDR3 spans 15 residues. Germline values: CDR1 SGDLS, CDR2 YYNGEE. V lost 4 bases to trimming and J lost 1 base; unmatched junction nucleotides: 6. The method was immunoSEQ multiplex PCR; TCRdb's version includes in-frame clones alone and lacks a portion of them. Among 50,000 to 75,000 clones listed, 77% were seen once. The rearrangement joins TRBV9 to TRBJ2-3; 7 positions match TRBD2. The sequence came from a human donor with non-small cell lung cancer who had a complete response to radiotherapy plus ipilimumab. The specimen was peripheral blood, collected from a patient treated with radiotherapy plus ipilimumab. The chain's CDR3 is CASSSWGGGTDTQYF. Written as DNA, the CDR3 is TGTGCCAGCAGCAGTTGGGGAGGGGGCACAGATACGCAGTATTTT.